This passage covers 29 T cell receptor beta chains from one sample sequenced in a study of human T cells and chemical hapten exposure. The time point denotes: patch test 1, 2 weeks after DPC sensitization. Treatment given: therapeutic diphenylcyclopropenone sensitization with weekly scalp DPC. One entry per CDR3 protein, called by TCRdb with MiXCR from the RACE reads. The sample carries roughly 180,000 distinct CDR3 sequences, under 25% recorded once. Specimen: whole blood, collected in connection with sensitization to the hapten diphenylcyclopropenone (DPC). These receptors were taken from a woman aged 45-65 years with alopecia areata. Some clones in this sample may be carry-over from other donors' samples.

The J gene is TRBJ2-3, the V gene TRBV20-1, with TRBD2 matching over 11 bases. Trimming took 5 bases from V and 3 from J; bases not matched to a gene: 13. The CDR3 sequence is 17 residues long. The germline CDR1 and CDR2 sequences are DFQATT and SNEGSKA (reference sequence). The CDR3 region has the DNA TGCAGTGCTTCCCAGGGGGCTAGCGGGAGGTTTACAGATACGCAGTATTTT. Translation gives CSASQGASGRFTDTQYF.

Ten or more counts support this clonotype. The chain links TRBV18 to TRBJ1-1; D is ambiguous. The CDR3 is 12 amino acids. Germline V lookup: CDR1 KGHSH, CDR2 LQKENI. V dropped 3 bases and J dropped 10 bases, with 12 bases sitting between them. The CDR3 DNA follows: TGTGCCAGCTCACCCGGCCCGGGTATAGCTTTCTTT. Its protein product is CASSPGPGIAFF.

This clonotype was recorded many times. The gene calls are TRBV7-9 and TRBJ2-1, with D perhaps being TRBD1 or TRBD2 (5 bases each). The CDR3 covers 15 residues. The germline gives CDR1 SEHNR, CDR2 FQNEAQ (reference sequence). V gave up 2 bases and J gave up 2 bases, with 10 bases separating them. CDR3 protein: CASSLRDGAYNEQFF. The CDR3 bases are TGTGCCAGCAGCTTAAGGGACGGGGCCTACAATGAGCAGTTCTTC. Looking up the rest from reference TRBV7-9 and TRBJ2-1 gives the full variable domain: DTGVSQNPRHKITKRGQNVTFRCDPISEHNRLYWYRQTLGQGPEFLTYFQNEAQLEKSRLLSDRFSAERPKGSFSTLEIQRTEQGDSAMYLCASSLRDGAYNEQFFGPGTRLTVL.

The rearrangement joins TRBV18 to TRBJ2-4, with D uncertain. This CDR3 region has 12 residues. V shed 1 base and J shed 13 bases, with 11 bases lying between them. CDR1 is KGHSH and CDR2 is LQKENI in the germline V gene. This CDR3 reads CASSPLSEPQYF. In DNA, the CDR3 is TGTGCCAGCTCACCACTAAGTGAACCGCAGTACTTC.

V is TRBV10-3 and J is TRBJ1-1; weak D call: TRBD1 (5 bases). Trimming left V 3 bases short and J 0 bases short, with 8 bases between. The CDR3 covers 14 residues. The germline CDR1 and CDR2 sequences are ENHRY and SYGVKD. This chain's CDR3 is CAISDRQLNTEAFF. The CDR3 DNA follows: TGTGCCATCAGTGACAGACAGTTGAACACTGAAGCTTTCTTT.

V is TRBV29-1 and J is TRBJ1-1; D not certain. CDR3 length equals 13 residues. Trimming pared 4 bases from V and 2 bases from J, leaving 11 bases between. CDR1 SQVTM and CDR2 ANQGSEA come from the germline V gene. CDR3 coding DNA: TGCAGCGTTGGAACAACACGCAACACTGAAGCTTTCTTT. It translates to CSVGTTRNTEAFF.

The gene calls are TRBV20-1 and TRBJ1-1; TRBD1 agrees at 8 bases. This CDR3 comprises 13 residues. In germline, CDR1 is DFQATT, CDR2 SNEGSKA (reference sequence). J was trimmed by 2 bases and V by 4 bases; bases with no gene match: 3. The DNA of the CDR3 is TGCAGTGCTATCCCAGGGGGCAACACTGAAGCTTTCTTT. Amino acids: CSAIPGGNTEAFF.

The J gene is TRBJ1-6, the V gene TRBV27; D not certain. V was trimmed by 0 bases and J by 5 bases, leaving 11 bases between them. Germline CDR1 reads MNHEY; CDR2 reads SMNVEV (reference sequence). This CDR3 region has 16 residues. CDR3 loop: CASSLSSMTNNSPLHF. The DNA for the CDR3 is TGTGCCAGCAGTTTATCGAGTATGACGAATAATTCACCCCTCCACTTT.

The chain uses TRBV5-6 and TRBJ2-1; D might be TRBD1 or TRBD2, each matching 5 bases. The germline V gene encodes CDR1 SGHDT and CDR2 YYEEEE. The CDR3 covers 13 residues. V lost 4 bases, J lost 6 bases, and 11 bases lay in between. This CDR3 is CASSTGRSNEQFF. Written as DNA, the CDR3 is TGTGCCAGCAGCACGGGACGGAGCAATGAGCAGTTCTTC.

This clonotype was detected only a few times. As DNA, the CDR3 is TGTGCCAGCAGCCAAGGAGGCGGAAACACCATATATTTT. It yields the protein CASSQGGGNTIYF. This rearrangement joins TRBV3-1 to TRBJ1-3; D remains unclear. The V gene lost 1 base and the J gene lost 4 bases, with 5 bases spanning the gap. Looked up from germline, CDR1 is LGHDT and CDR2 is YNNKEL (reference sequence). The CDR3 is made up of 13 amino acids.

This clonotype has a count of ten or more. V usage is TRBV20-1 and J usage is TRBJ2-1, with D perhaps assigned TRBD1 or TRBD2 (5 bases each). CDR1 is DFQATT and CDR2 is SNEGSKA in the germline V gene (reference sequence). The length of the CDR3 is 15 residues. V was trimmed by 0 bases and J by 2 bases, leaving 11 bases between them. For the CDR3, the DNA is TGCAGTGCTAGAGATGCGAGGGACCCCTACAATGAGCAGTTCTTC. This encodes CSARDARDPYNEQFF.

This chain uses TRBV6-1 with TRBJ2-1, with D possibly matching TRBD1 (5 bases). V lost 8 bases to trimming and J lost 5 bases, with 19 bases between them. Germline CDR1 and CDR2: MNHNS and SASEGT. CDR3 length: 15 amino acids. The CDR3 region has the DNA TGTGCCAGCTACCCGTCGGACAAGGGGCACAATGAGCAGTTCTTC. Encoded protein: CASYPSDKGHNEQFF.

This clonotype was recorded a few times. The genes are TRBV5-1 and TRBJ1-1; TRBD1 might be the D (5 bases). CDR3 length: 15 residues. Looked up from germline, CDR1 is SGHRS and CDR2 is YFSETQ. The germline V and J ends were trimmed by 0 bases and 0 bases, with 9 bases remaining between them. The CDR3 nucleotides are TGCGCCAGCAGCTTGGTTACAGGAATGAACACTGAAGCTTTCTTT. Translation: CASSLVTGMNTEAFF.

The chain joins TRBV7-8 to TRBJ1-2, with 8 bases fitting TRBD1. The CDR3 extends over 14 amino acids. V lost 4 bases and J lost 6; bases outside the gene matches: 7. From germline, CDR1 is SGHVS and CDR2 FQNEAQ. CDR3 residues: CASSYGQGWDGYTF. The CDR3 DNA is TGTGCCAGCAGCTACGGACAGGGATGGGATGGCTACACCTTC. Using reference TRBV7-8 and TRBJ1-2 for the parts outside the CDR3, the full variable domain is GAGVSQSPRYKVAKRGQDVALRCDPISGHVSLFWYQQALGQGPEFLTYFQNEAQLDKSGLPSDRFFAERPEGSVSTLKIQRTQQEDSAVYLCASSYGQGWDGYTFGSGTRLTVV.

The rearrangement uses TRBV12-3 or TRBV12-4 and TRBJ2-7; no clear D gene. The V and J ends lost 6 bases and 6 bases respectively, with 12 bases between them. The CDR3 spans 12 residues. As DNA, the CDR3 is TGTGCCAGCAGCCCCTTGGTGAGCGAGCAGTACTTC. This gives the protein CASSPLVSEQYF.

This sequence joins TRBV7-3 and TRBJ1-1, with TRBD1 as a possible D gene (5 bases). The V and J ends lost 1 base and 7 bases respectively, with 10 bases between them. This CDR3 is 13 amino acids long. Looked up from germline, CDR1 is SGHTA and CDR2 is FQGTGA. CDR3 DNA: TGTGCCAGCAGCTTAATATGGGGGGATGAAGCTTTCTTT. This encodes CASSLIWGDEAFF.

The J gene is TRBJ2-5, the V gene TRBV3-1; the D gene could be TRBD1 or TRBD2 (6 bases each). The CDR3 consists of 17 residues. With 5 bases removed from V and 2 bases from J, the gap between germline ends came to 21 bases. Germline CDR1 is LGHDT and CDR2 is YNNKEL (reference sequence). The CDR3 protein is CASSGQGPVGGQETQYF. In DNA, the CDR3 is TGTGCCAGCAGCGGGCAGGGGCCGGTCGGAGGGCAAGAGACCCAGTACTTC.

This clonotype was seen more than once but under ten times. The J gene is TRBJ2-2, the V gene TRBV29-1, with D perhaps given as TRBD1 or TRBD2 (5 bases each). CDR3 length equals 12 residues. Germline CDR1 reads SQVTM; CDR2 reads ANQGSEA. Between the trimmed V and J ends, which lost 5 bases and 5 bases, there was a span of 9 bases. CDR3 sequence: CSVNEGTGELFF. The CDR3 region has the DNA TGCAGCGTTAATGAGGGGACCGGGGAGCTGTTTTTT.

This chain joins TRBV10-1 and TRBJ2-2; TRBD2 aligns across 8 bases. Germline CDR1 WNHNN, CDR2 SYGVQD (reference sequence). The V gene end was trimmed by 7 bases and the J gene end by 5 bases; junction bases not matched to a gene: 9. The CDR3 length is 15 residues. The CDR3, as DNA: TGCGCCAGCACCCCCAGCGGGAGAAGTACCGGGGAGCTGTTTTTT. Encoded protein: CASTPSGRSTGELFF.

The genes are TRBV20-1 and TRBJ1-2; 7 bases line up with TRBD1. CDR1 DFQATT and CDR2 SNEGSKA come from the germline V gene (reference sequence). The CDR3 runs 14 residues. J lost 2 bases, V lost 6 bases, and 9 bases had no gene match. The chain's CDR3 is CSASPNRGNYGYTF. DNA for the CDR3: TGCAGTGCCTCCCCAAACAGGGGAAACTATGGCTACACCTTC.

The chain employs TRBV5-5 and TRBJ2-4, with 8 bases that match TRBD2. The CDR3 covers 14 residues. CDR1 is SGHKS, CDR2 YYEKEE, per germline (reference sequence). The ends lost 5 bases at V and 5 bases at J; junction bases unmatched: 6. The CDR3 region is CASRGTAGENIQYF. For the CDR3, the DNA is TGTGCCAGCAGAGGAACAGCGGGAGAAAACATTCAGTACTTC.

The chain links TRBV10-3 to TRBJ2-7; a weak D match, TRBD2 (5 bases). The CDR3 contains 14 residues. The germline gives CDR1 ENHRY, CDR2 SYGVKD. V lost 5 bases and J lost 0, with 11 bases in between. The CDR3 protein is CAISQTTSSYEQYF. The CDR3 nucleotides are TGTGCCATCAGTCAGACTACCTCCTCCTACGAGCAGTACTTC.

There are a few counts of this clonotype. The V and J genes are TRBV2 and TRBJ2-7; D is ambiguous. CDR3 length: 10 residues. Per germline, CDR1 SNHLY and CDR2 FYNNEI. V shed 4 bases and J shed 7 bases, with 5 bases lying between them. CDR3 coding DNA: TGTGCCAGCAGTGCGAAGGAGCAGTACTTC. Its translation: CASSAKEQYF.

The J gene is TRBJ2-1, the V gene TRBV29-1; 10 nucleotides agree with TRBD2. CDR3 size: 15 residues. CDR1 SQVTM and CDR2 ANQGSEA come from the germline V gene. V shed 1 base, J shed 5 bases, and the junction held 5 bases outside the gene matches. Here the CDR3 DNA reads TGCAGCGTTGAAGTTGCCAGCGGGAGGGACAATGAGCAGTTCTTC. Protein sequence: CSVEVASGRDNEQFF.

The rearrangement links TRBV5-6 to TRBJ1-3, with D perhaps matching TRBD1 (5 bases). Germline V gene data show CDR1 as SGHDT and CDR2 as YYEEEE. The length of the CDR3 is 16 residues. Trimming cost V 3 bases and J 8 bases, with 21 bases left between them. As DNA, the CDR3 is TGTGCCAGCAGCTCCATCCCAGGGAATCGTGGTTACACCATATATTTT. Its translation is CASSSIPGNRGYTIYF.

This chain links TRBV7-9 with TRBJ2-1; D may match TRBD1 or TRBD2 (5 bases each). The CDR3 is 14 amino acids. Germline V gene lookup returns CDR1 SEHNR and CDR2 FQNEAQ (reference sequence). With 8 bases removed from V and 7 bases from J, the gap between germline ends came to 18 bases. The CDR3 DNA reads TGTGCCAGCGGATTGACGCGAGGGGAGAATGAGCAGTTCTTC. It yields the protein CASGLTRGENEQFF.

The genes are TRBV20-1 and TRBJ1-1; tentatively, D is TRBD1 (6 bases). Between the trimmed V and J ends, which lost 6 bases and 0 bases, there was a span of 14 bases. CDR3 size: 14 residues. Per germline, CDR1 DFQATT and CDR2 SNEGSKA (reference sequence). CDR3 protein: CSARGQLMNTEAFF. For the CDR3, the DNA is TGCAGTGCGCGCGGACAGCTAATGAACACTGAAGCTTTCTTT.

The table lists this clonotype with a few counts. The chain is built from TRBV6-2 or TRBV6-3 and TRBJ2-7; TRBD1 aligns across 8 bases. The trim removed 5 bases at V and 2 bases at J, leaving 2 bases unmatched. This CDR3 contains 13 residues. Germline V CDR1 and CDR2: MNHEY, SVGEGT. CDR3: CASSPGGPYEQYF. Here the CDR3 DNA reads TGTGCCAGCAGTCCAGGGGGCCCCTACGAGCAGTACTTC.

This clonotype was detected ten times or more. This chain links TRBV29-1 with TRBJ2-2; D is possibly TRBD2 (6 bases). This CDR3 comprises 15 residues. Looked up from germline, CDR1 is SQVTM and CDR2 is ANQGSEA. Trimming removed 5 bases at V and 5 bases at J, with 18 bases between. CDR3 coding DNA: TGCAGCGTTAAAGGCGGGACCTTGAGGACCGGGGAGCTGTTTTTT. It encodes CSVKGGTLRTGELFF.